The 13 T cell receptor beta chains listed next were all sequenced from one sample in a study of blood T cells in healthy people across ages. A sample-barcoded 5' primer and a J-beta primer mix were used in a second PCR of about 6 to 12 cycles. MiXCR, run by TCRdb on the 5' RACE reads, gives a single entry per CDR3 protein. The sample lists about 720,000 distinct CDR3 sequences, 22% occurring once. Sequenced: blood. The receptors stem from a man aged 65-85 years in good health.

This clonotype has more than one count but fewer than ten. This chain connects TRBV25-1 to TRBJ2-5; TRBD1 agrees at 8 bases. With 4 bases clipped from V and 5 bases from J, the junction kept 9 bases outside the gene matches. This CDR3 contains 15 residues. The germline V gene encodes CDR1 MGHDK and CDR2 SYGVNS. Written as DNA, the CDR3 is TGTGCCAGCAGTGTAGGACAGGGTATTCTCGAGACCCAGTACTTC. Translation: CASSVGQGILETQYF.

The CDR3 reads CSASLLRVTQYF. DNA for the CDR3: TGCAGTGCTAGCTTACTAAGGGTTACGCAGTATTTT. V and J are TRBV20-1 and TRBJ2-3; D unclear. Between the trimmed V and J ends, which lost 3 bases and 8 bases, there was a span of 12 bases. The CDR3 consists of 12 residues. Germline loops: CDR1 DFQATT, CDR2 SNEGSKA (reference sequence).

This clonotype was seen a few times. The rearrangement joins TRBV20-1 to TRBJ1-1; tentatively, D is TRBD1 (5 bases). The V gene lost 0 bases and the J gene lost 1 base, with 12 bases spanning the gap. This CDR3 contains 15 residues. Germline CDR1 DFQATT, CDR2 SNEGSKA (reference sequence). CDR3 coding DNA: TGCAGTGCTAGAGATCCCTGGGGCTGGAACACTGAAGCTTTCTTT. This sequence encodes CSARDPWGWNTEAFF.

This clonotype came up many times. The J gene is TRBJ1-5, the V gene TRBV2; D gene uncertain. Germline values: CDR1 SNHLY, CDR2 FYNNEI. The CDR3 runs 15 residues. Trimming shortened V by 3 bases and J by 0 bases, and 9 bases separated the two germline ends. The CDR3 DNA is TGTGCCAGCAGTGACGGAGGTTATAGCAATCAGCCCCAGCATTTT. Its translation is CASSDGGYSNQPQHF. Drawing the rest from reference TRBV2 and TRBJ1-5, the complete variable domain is EPEVTQTPSHQVTQMGQEVILRCVPISNHLYFYWYRQILGQKVEFLVSFYNNEISEKSEIFDDQFSVERPDGSNFTLKIRSTKLEDSAMYFCASSDGGYSNQPQHFGDGTRLSIL.

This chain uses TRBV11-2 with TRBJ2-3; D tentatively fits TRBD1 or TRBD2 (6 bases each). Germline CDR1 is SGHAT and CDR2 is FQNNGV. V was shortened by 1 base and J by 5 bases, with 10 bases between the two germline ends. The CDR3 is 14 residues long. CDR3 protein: CASSLGGAVDTQYF. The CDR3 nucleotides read TGTGCCAGCAGCTTAGGGGGGGCTGTAGATACGCAGTATTTT.

Here the CDR3 DNA reads TGCAGTGCTAGAGATGGGAGTAACTACGAGCAGTACGTC. Its translation: CSARDGSNYEQYV. V and J are TRBV20-1 and TRBJ2-5, with D tentatively TRBD2 (5 bases). Near its end, the DNA agrees better with TRBJ2-7, so the J call may be wrong. The CDR3 spans 13 residues. Germline CDR1 DFQATT, CDR2 SNEGSKA (reference sequence).

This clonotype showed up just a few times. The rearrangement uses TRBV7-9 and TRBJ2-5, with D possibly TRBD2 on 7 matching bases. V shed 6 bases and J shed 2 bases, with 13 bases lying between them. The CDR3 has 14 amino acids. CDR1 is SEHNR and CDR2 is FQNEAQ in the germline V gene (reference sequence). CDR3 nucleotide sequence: TGTGCCAGCAGGGGAGGGGGATTTCAAGAGACCCAGTACTTC. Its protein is CASRGGGFQETQYF.

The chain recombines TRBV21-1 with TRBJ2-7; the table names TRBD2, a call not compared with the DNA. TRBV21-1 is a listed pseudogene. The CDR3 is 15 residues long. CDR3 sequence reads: CASSKGEGPTYEQYF. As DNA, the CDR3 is TGTGCCAGCAGCAAAGGGGAGGGTCCCACCTACGAGCAGTACTTC.

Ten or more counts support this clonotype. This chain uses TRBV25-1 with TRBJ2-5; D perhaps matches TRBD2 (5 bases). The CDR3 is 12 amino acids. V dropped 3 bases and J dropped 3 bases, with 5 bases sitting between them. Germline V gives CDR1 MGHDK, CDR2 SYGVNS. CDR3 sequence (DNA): TGTGCCAGCAGTGATAGCGAAGAGACCCAGTACTTC. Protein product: CASSDSEETQYF.

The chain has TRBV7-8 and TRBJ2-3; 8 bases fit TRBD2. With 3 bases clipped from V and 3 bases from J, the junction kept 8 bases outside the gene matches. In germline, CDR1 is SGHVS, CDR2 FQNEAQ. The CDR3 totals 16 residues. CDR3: CASSFRGGAWTDTQYF. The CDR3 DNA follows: TGTGCCAGCAGCTTTCGGGGGGGAGCCTGGACAGATACGCAGTATTTT.

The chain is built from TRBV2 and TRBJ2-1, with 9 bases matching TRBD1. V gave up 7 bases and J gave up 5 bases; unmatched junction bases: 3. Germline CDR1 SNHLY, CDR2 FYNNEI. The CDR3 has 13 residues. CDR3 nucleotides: TGTGCCAGCAACGGACAGGGGCACAATGAGCAGTTCTTC. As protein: CASNGQGHNEQFF.

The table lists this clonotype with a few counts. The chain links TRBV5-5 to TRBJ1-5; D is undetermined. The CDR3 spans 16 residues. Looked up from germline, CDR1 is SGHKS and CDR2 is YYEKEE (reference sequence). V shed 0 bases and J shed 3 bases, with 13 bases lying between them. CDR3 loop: CASSLEGRPVNQPQHF. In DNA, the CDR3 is TGTGCCAGCAGCTTGGAAGGACGCCCGGTCAATCAGCCCCAGCATTTT.

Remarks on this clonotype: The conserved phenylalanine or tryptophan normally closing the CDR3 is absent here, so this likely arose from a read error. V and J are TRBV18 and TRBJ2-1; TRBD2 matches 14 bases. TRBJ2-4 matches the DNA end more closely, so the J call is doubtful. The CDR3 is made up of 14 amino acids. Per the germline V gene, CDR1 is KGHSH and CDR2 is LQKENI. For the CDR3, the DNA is TGTGCCAGCTCACCCGGGACTAGCGGGAGTCTTCAGTACGTC. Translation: CASSPGTSGSLQYV.